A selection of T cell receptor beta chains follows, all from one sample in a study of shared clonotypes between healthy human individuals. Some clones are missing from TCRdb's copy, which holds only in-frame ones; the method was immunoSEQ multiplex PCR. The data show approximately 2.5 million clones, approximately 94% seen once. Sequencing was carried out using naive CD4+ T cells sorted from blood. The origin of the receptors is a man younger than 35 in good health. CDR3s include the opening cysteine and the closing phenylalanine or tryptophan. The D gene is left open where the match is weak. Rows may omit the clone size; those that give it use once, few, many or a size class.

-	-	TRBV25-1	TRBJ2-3	TGTGCCAGCAGTCCGACAATCTTCACAGATACGCAGTATTTT	CASSPTIFTDTQYF
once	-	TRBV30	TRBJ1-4	TGTGCCTGGAGTGTGGTGGGCAGGGGAAGGTCTGAAAAACTGTTTTTT	CAWSVVGRGRSEKLFF
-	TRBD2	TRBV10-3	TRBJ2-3	TGTGCCATCAGTGATAGCGGGAGTTATACAGATACGCAGTATTTT	CAISDSGSYTDTQYF
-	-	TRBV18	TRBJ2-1	TGTGCCAGCTCACAGCAAGTAACAGGTGAGCAGTTCTTC	CASSQQVTGEQFF
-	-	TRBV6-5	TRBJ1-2	TGTGCCAGCAGTGATAACTATGGCTACACCTTC	CASSDNYGYTF
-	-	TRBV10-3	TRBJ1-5	TGTGCCATCAGTGAGTGGGGGTCCCAAGGGTCCCAGCCCCAGCATTTT	CAISEWGSQGSQPQHF
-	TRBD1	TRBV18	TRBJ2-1	TGTGCCAGCTCACTAAGGGACAGGTCCAGCGGAGCCTCCTACTCCTACAATGAGCAGTTCTTC	CASSLRDRSSGASYSYNEQFF
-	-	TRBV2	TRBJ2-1	TGTGCCAGCAGCCAAACGAGTAATAGTGAGCAGTTCTTC	CASSQTSNSEQFF
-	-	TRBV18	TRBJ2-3	TGTGCCAGCTCACCAGGGACGGGTAGCACAGATACGCAGTATTTT	CASSPGTGSTDTQYF
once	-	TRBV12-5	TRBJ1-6	TGTGCTAGTGGTTTGGTACGGCAGGGAAGCTCCTATAATTCACCCCTCCACTTT	CASGLVRQGSSYNSPLHF
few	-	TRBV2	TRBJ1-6	TGTGCCAGCAGTGAAGGTCAGGGCAATAATTCACCCCTCCACTTT	CASSEGQGNNSPLHF
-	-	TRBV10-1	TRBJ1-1	TGCGCCAGCAGTGAGTCACCGGTCAACACTGAAGCTTTCTTT	CASSESPVNTEAFF
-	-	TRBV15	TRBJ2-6	TGTGCCACCCGAAACGGGATATCTGGGGCCAACGTCCTGACTTTC	CATRNGISGANVLTF
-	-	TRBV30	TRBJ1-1	TGTGCCTGGAGTGTAGAAGTCGAAGCTTTCTTT	CAWSVEVEAFF
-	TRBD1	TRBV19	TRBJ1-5	TGTGCCAGTAGTATGATAGTAGGACAGGGGGAAGGTAGGCCCCAGCATTTT	CASSMIVGQGEGRPQHF
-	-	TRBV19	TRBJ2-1	TGTGCCAGTAGCCCCGTCTTTAGCTCCTACAATGAGCAGTTCTTC	CASSPVFSSYNEQFF
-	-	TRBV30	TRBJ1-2	TGTGCCTGGAGGTCACGGGTTGCGTCAGCCAGCTATGGCTACACCTTC	CAWRSRVASASYGYTF
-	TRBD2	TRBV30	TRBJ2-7	TGTGCCTGGAGCCTACTAGCGGGAGGCCCCTACGAGCAGTACTTC	CAWSLLAGGPYEQYF
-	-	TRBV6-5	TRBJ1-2	TGTGCCAGCAGTTACGGGCGGCGGGCCCCCTTTGTCTTC	CASSYGRRAPFVF
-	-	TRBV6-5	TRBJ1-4	TGTGCCAGCAGGGGAGGGCAATTTAATGAAAAACTGTTTTTT	CASRGGQFNEKLFF
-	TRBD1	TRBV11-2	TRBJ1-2	TGTGCCAGCAGCTTAGACGGGACAGTCTATGGCTACACCTTC	CASSLDGTVYGYTF
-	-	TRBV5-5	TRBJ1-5	TGTGCCAGCAGCTTGGACGGGGTGAAGGATCAGCCCCAGCATTTT	CASSLDGVKDQPQHF
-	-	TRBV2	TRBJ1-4	TGTGCCAGCAGTCTCCGGTCTCTAGAAGGCACTAATGAAAAACTGTTTTTT	CASSLRSLEGTNEKLFF
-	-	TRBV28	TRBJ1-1	TGTGCCAGCAGTACCGGTGGACTGAACACTGAAGCTTTCTTT	CASSTGGLNTEAFF
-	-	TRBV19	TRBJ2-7	TGTGCCAGTAGTACGCCGGGACGGAACTACGAGCAGTACTTC	CASSTPGRNYEQYF
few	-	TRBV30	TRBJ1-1	TGTGCCTGGCTAACCGTCCTGAACACTGAAGCTTTCTTT	CAWLTVLNTEAFF
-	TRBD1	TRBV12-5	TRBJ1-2	TGTGCTAGTGGTCCGGGACAGAAAAATGGCTACACCTTC	CASGPGQKNGYTF
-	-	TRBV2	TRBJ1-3	TGTGCCAGCAGTGCCCAAGGAAACACCATATATTTT	CASSAQGNTIYF
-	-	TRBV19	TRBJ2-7	TGTGCCAGTAGTATGGACAGCCCCTACGAGCAGTACTTC	CASSMDSPYEQYF
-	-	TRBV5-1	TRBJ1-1	TGCGCCAGCAGCGTCACCCCAGAGGCGGGCGCTGAAGCTTTCTTT	CASSVTPEAGAEAFF
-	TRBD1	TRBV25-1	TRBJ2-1	TGTGCCAGCAGGGGAGAGACAGGGGAGTTCTTC	CASRGETGEFF
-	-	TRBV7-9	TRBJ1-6	TGTGCCAGCAGCTTGTCTCAGGGGAGTGGTAATTCACCCCTCCACTTT	CASSLSQGSGNSPLHF
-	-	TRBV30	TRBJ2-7	TGTGCCTGGAGTGTACAGTATCGCGAGCAGTACTTC	CAWSVQYREQYF
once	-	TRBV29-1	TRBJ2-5	TGCAGCGTTGGCGGGGGCTCCCAAGAGACCCAGTACTTC	CSVGGGSQETQYF
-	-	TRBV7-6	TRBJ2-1	TGTGCCAGCAGCCAAACTAGCTCGGGGGATGAGCAGTTCTTC	CASSQTSSGDEQFF
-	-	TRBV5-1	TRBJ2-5	TGCGCCAGCATGGTCCACGGGAAAGAGACCCAGTACTTC	CASMVHGKETQYF
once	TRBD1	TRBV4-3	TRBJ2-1	TGCGCCAGCAGCCTGGGACAGGGGGGCGATGAGCAGTTCTTC	CASSLGQGGDEQFF
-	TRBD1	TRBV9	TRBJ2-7	TGTGCCAGCAGCGTAGCGCCCGGGACACAGGGGGACGAGCAGTACTTC	CASSVAPGTQGDEQYF
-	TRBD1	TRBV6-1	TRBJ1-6	TGTGCCAGCAGTATACAGGGGGATGTAAATTCACCCCTCCACTTT	CASSIQGDVNSPLHF
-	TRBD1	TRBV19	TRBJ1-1	TGTGCCAGTTTGGGACAGGGGTACACTGAAGCTTTCTTT	CASLGQGYTEAFF
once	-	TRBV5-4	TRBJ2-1	TGTGCCAGCAGCCAGGACGGGACTGAGCAGTTCTTC	CASSQDGTEQFF
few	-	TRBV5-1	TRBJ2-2	TGCGCCAGCCACCCGGCCGGAGACACCGGGGAGCTGTTTTTT	CASHPAGDTGELFF
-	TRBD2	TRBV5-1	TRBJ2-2	TGCGCCAGCAGCTTTTCTAGCGGGAGGAACACCGGGGAGCTGTTTTTT	CASSFSSGRNTGELFF
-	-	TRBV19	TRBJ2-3	TGTGCCAGCCTGAACCCGGACGGGTCGGAGGTGCAGTATTTT	CASLNPDGSEVQYF